Listed below are T cell receptor beta chains from one sample, sequenced in a study of early T cells in non-severe SARS-CoV-2 infection. From the 5' RACE reads, TCRdb called clonotypes with MiXCR, one entry per CDR3 protein. The repertoire holds tens of thousands of distinct CDR3 sequences, with around 15% as singletons. Sequencing was done on a sample of whole blood. Receptors were obtained from an adult who was a healthcare worker with PCR-confirmed SARS-CoV-2 infection or an uninfected control (not recorded which). Both conserved end residues are part of each CDR3. The D gene is left open where the match is weak. Size tells how often a clone was seen (once, few, many) or the class of an expanded clone, and some rows leave it out.

cdr3_nt: TGTGCCATCAGTGAACCGGGACCCATGACCTACGAGCAGTACTTC
cdr3_aa: CAISEPGPMTYEQYF
j_call: TRBJ2-7
d_call: NA
v_call: TRBV10-3
clone_size: NA

cdr3_nt: TGTGCCAGCAGCTTACGGGGTACTGACGAGCAGTACTTC
cdr3_aa: CASSLRGTDEQYF
j_call: TRBJ2-7
d_call: NA
v_call: TRBV7-6
clone_size: few

cdr3_nt: TGTGCCAGCAGTTTATACGGCACAGATACGCAGTATTTT
cdr3_aa: CASSLYGTDTQYF
j_call: TRBJ2-3
d_call: NA
v_call: TRBV28
clone_size: NA

cdr3_nt: TGCGCCCCCGGGACTAGCAAGAGGAATGAGCAGTTCTTC
cdr3_aa: CAPGTSKRNEQFF
j_call: TRBJ2-1
d_call: TRBD2
v_call: TRBV20-1
clone_size: NA

cdr3_nt: TGTGCCAGCTGTTTCGGGACCGGAGGCGCTGAAGCTTTCTTT
cdr3_aa: CASCFGTGGAEAFF
j_call: TRBJ1-1
d_call: NA
v_call: TRBV6-1
clone_size: NA

cdr3_nt: TGCAGTGCACGGACAGGGTCACTTGGAAACACCATATATTTT
cdr3_aa: CSARTGSLGNTIYF
j_call: TRBJ1-3
d_call: TRBD1
v_call: TRBV20-1
clone_size: NA

cdr3_nt: TGTGCCAGCTCACTCGACAGGGTGGGCGAGACCCAGTACTTC
cdr3_aa: CASSLDRVGETQYF
j_call: TRBJ2-5
d_call: TRBD1
v_call: TRBV18
clone_size: few

cdr3_nt: TGCGCCAGCAGCCCGATATCGACTAGCGGTCTTCAGTACTTC
cdr3_aa: CASSPISTSGLQYF
j_call: TRBJ2-5
d_call: TRBD2
v_call: TRBV5-1
clone_size: NA

cdr3_nt: TGTGCCAGCAGCGGTGGGGGGAGCAATCAGCCCCAGCATTTT
cdr3_aa: CASSGGGSNQPQHF
j_call: TRBJ1-5
d_call: NA
v_call: TRBV9
clone_size: NA

cdr3_nt: TGTGCCAGCAGTTACGGGCAGGGCGCGAACACCGGGGAGCTGTTTTTT
cdr3_aa: CASSYGQGANTGELFF
j_call: TRBJ2-2
d_call: NA
v_call: TRBV6-5
clone_size: NA

cdr3_nt: TGCAGCGTTGAACCGGGACGGGCCAGTGCGCAGTATTTT
cdr3_aa: CSVEPGRASAQYF
j_call: TRBJ2-3
d_call: NA
v_call: TRBV29-1
clone_size: many

cdr3_nt: TGTGCCAGCAGCTTCACTAGCGGGATGGAGACCCAGTACTTC
cdr3_aa: CASSFTSGMETQYF
j_call: TRBJ2-5
d_call: TRBD2
v_call: TRBV7-9
clone_size: NA

cdr3_nt: TGCAGTGCTAGAGTGGACAGGGGCCATCAGCCCCAGCATTTT
cdr3_aa: CSARVDRGHQPQHF
j_call: TRBJ1-5
d_call: TRBD1
v_call: TRBV20-1
clone_size: NA

cdr3_nt: TGCGCCAGCAGCAGCACAGGGGGCGATCAGCCCCAGCATTTT
cdr3_aa: CASSSTGGDQPQHF
j_call: TRBJ1-5
d_call: TRBD1
v_call: TRBV5-1
clone_size: NA

cdr3_nt: TGCAGTGCTAGAGATACGACAGGGTATGGCTACACCTTC
cdr3_aa: CSARDTTGYGYTF
j_call: TRBJ1-2
d_call: TRBD1
v_call: TRBV20-1
clone_size: NA

cdr3_nt: TGTGCCAGCAGCCAAACCAGGACAGTCTCCTACGAGCAGTACTTC
cdr3_aa: CASSQTRTVSYEQYF
j_call: TRBJ2-7
d_call: NA
v_call: TRBV7-9
clone_size: many

cdr3_nt: TGTGCCAGCAGCTTGGGCGGCCGGGGCACTGAAGCTTTCTTT
cdr3_aa: CASSLGGRGTEAFF
j_call: TRBJ1-1
d_call: NA
v_call: TRBV5-4
clone_size: NA

cdr3_nt: TGTGCCAGCTCACCAAAGCTAGCGGGAGAAAATGAGCAGTTCTTC
cdr3_aa: CASSPKLAGENEQFF
j_call: TRBJ2-1
d_call: TRBD2
v_call: TRBV18
clone_size: NA

cdr3_nt: TGCAGCGTTGCTAGCGGGACAAGCGAGCAGTACTTC
cdr3_aa: CSVASGTSEQYF
j_call: TRBJ2-7
d_call: TRBD2
v_call: TRBV29-1
clone_size: NA

cdr3_nt: TGTGCCAGCAGCCAATGGGGGACCGCTGAAGCTTTCTTT
cdr3_aa: CASSQWGTAEAFF
j_call: TRBJ1-1
d_call: NA
v_call: TRBV3-1
clone_size: few

cdr3_nt: TGCGCCAGCAGTGAGTCAGGGGTTTTGACTGAAGCTTTCTTT
cdr3_aa: CASSESGVLTEAFF
j_call: TRBJ1-1
d_call: NA
v_call: TRBV10-1
clone_size: NA

cdr3_nt: TGTGCCAGCAGCCTGCAATTGAACACCGGGGAGCTGTTTTTT
cdr3_aa: CASSLQLNTGELFF
j_call: TRBJ2-2
d_call: NA
v_call: TRBV7-3
clone_size: NA

cdr3_nt: TGCGCCAGCAGCCCGTTACAGGGGGCTACCGGGGAGCTGTTTTTT
cdr3_aa: CASSPLQGATGELFF
j_call: TRBJ2-2
d_call: TRBD1
v_call: TRBV5-1
clone_size: few

cdr3_nt: TGTGCCAGCAGCGTAGGAGTGACTGAAGCTTTCTTT
cdr3_aa: CASSVGVTEAFF
j_call: TRBJ1-1
d_call: NA
v_call: TRBV9
clone_size: many

cdr3_nt: TGTGCCAGCAGCCTCGGGGCCGGCGGGAGGGGATACGAGCAGTACTTC
cdr3_aa: CASSLGAGGRGYEQYF
j_call: TRBJ2-7
d_call: NA
v_call: TRBV21-1
clone_size: few

cdr3_nt: TGTGCCAGCAGTTTACCCACAGGGGTAGCTTTCTTT
cdr3_aa: CASSLPTGVAFF
j_call: TRBJ1-1
d_call: TRBD1
v_call: TRBV12-3/TRBV12-4
clone_size: few

cdr3_nt: TGTGCCAGCAGCTTCCGGGGTACCGAGCAGTACTTC
cdr3_aa: CASSFRGTEQYF
j_call: TRBJ2-7
d_call: NA
v_call: TRBV5-8
clone_size: NA

cdr3_nt: TGTGCCAGCAGTCCAAGAACGGGAGGGAGCACCGGGGAGCTGCTTTTT
cdr3_aa: CASSPRTGGSTGELLF
j_call: TRBJ2-2
d_call: TRBD2
v_call: TRBV6-1
clone_size: NA

cdr3_nt: TGTGCCAGCAGCCAAGGCGCTAGCGCCGACTACAATGAGCAGTTCTTC
cdr3_aa: CASSQGASADYNEQFF
j_call: TRBJ2-1
d_call: NA
v_call: TRBV4-2
clone_size: few

cdr3_nt: TGTGCCAGCAGCCAAGACCCTGGGGGGGACTACGAGCAGTACTTC
cdr3_aa: CASSQDPGGDYEQYF
j_call: TRBJ2-7
d_call: TRBD2
v_call: TRBV3-1
clone_size: NA

cdr3_nt: TGCAGCGTTGACACGACAGGTCGAAACACTGAAGCTTTCTTT
cdr3_aa: CSVDTTGRNTEAFF
j_call: TRBJ1-1
d_call: NA
v_call: TRBV29-1
clone_size: many

cdr3_nt: TGCGCCAGCAGCCCCACCAATGAGCAGTTCTTC
cdr3_aa: CASSPTNEQFF
j_call: TRBJ2-1
d_call: NA
v_call: TRBV10-2
clone_size: NA

cdr3_nt: TGTGCCAGCAGCTCGGGACTAGCGGGAAGGGAGCAGTTCTTC
cdr3_aa: CASSSGLAGREQFF
j_call: TRBJ2-1
d_call: TRBD2
v_call: TRBV11-3
clone_size: NA

cdr3_nt: TGCGCCAGCAGCTATACGCGGGACAGGTACTACGAGCAGTACTTC
cdr3_aa: CASSYTRDRYYEQYF
j_call: TRBJ2-7
d_call: TRBD1
v_call: TRBV5-1
clone_size: few

cdr3_nt: TGCGCCAGCTCCCGGTTGGATGAGCAGTTCTTC
cdr3_aa: CASSRLDEQFF
j_call: TRBJ2-1
d_call: NA
v_call: TRBV5-1
clone_size: many

cdr3_nt: TGTGCCAGCAGCCAGGGATGGGGAACCTTTGGGGCTTTCTTT
cdr3_aa: CASSQGWGTFGAFF
j_call: TRBJ1-1
d_call: NA
v_call: TRBV7-6
clone_size: many

cdr3_nt: TGTGCCAGCAGCCAAGAAAGGACTAGTTCAACCTACGAGCAGTACTTC
cdr3_aa: CASSQERTSSTYEQYF
j_call: TRBJ2-7
d_call: TRBD2
v_call: TRBV4-2
clone_size: NA

cdr3_nt: TGTGCCAGCATGAGGGTTGTCGAGACTGAAGCTTTCTTT
cdr3_aa: CASMRVVETEAFF
j_call: TRBJ1-1
d_call: NA
v_call: TRBV12-3/TRBV12-4
clone_size: few

cdr3_nt: TGTGCCAGCAGCCATGGAGGGATTAGTTCACCCCTCCACTTT
cdr3_aa: CASSHGGISSPLHF
j_call: TRBJ1-6
d_call: NA
v_call: TRBV14
clone_size: few

cdr3_nt: TGTGCCAGCAGCGAATCCGGGACTAGCGGGAGAAATGAGCAGTTCTTC
cdr3_aa: CASSESGTSGRNEQFF
j_call: TRBJ2-1
d_call: NA
v_call: TRBV21-1
clone_size: few

cdr3_nt: TGTGCCACCAGCAGCACGGACGGATACAATCAGCCCCAGCATTTT
cdr3_aa: CATSSTDGYNQPQHF
j_call: TRBJ1-5
d_call: NA
v_call: TRBV15
clone_size: few

cdr3_nt: TGTGCCAGCAGTAGGGGTCTAGCCAAAAACATTCAGTACTTC
cdr3_aa: CASSRGLAKNIQYF
j_call: TRBJ2-4
d_call: NA
v_call: TRBV12-3/TRBV12-4
clone_size: few

cdr3_nt: TGTGCCAGCAGCCCGACTAGCGTAGCAGGGGCCAACGTCCTGACTTTC
cdr3_aa: CASSPTSVAGANVLTF
j_call: TRBJ2-6
d_call: TRBD2
v_call: TRBV6-4
clone_size: many

cdr3_nt: TGTGCCAGCAGTTACTCTGGACAGGGGGCTTCATATGGCTACACCTTC
cdr3_aa: CASSYSGQGASYGYTF
j_call: TRBJ1-2
d_call: TRBD1
v_call: TRBV6-5
clone_size: NA

cdr3_nt: TGTGCCAGCAGTTTAAGTGGGAGTTTGAGGGTCGAGCAGTACTTC
cdr3_aa: CASSLSGSLRVEQYF
j_call: TRBJ2-7
d_call: NA
v_call: TRBV27
clone_size: few

cdr3_nt: TGTGCCATCAGTGACGTAGGGGAGGGAGTCGAGCAGTACTTC
cdr3_aa: CAISDVGEGVEQYF
j_call: TRBJ2-7
d_call: TRBD2
v_call: TRBV10-3
clone_size: NA

cdr3_nt: TGCAGCGCCGAACGGACTAGCGGGGCCCTCACAGATACGCAGTATTTT
cdr3_aa: CSAERTSGALTDTQYF
j_call: TRBJ2-3
d_call: TRBD2
v_call: TRBV29-1
clone_size: NA

cdr3_nt: TGTGCCAGCAGCCAAGGGACAGCCACTGAAGCTTTCTTT
cdr3_aa: CASSQGTATEAFF
j_call: TRBJ1-1
d_call: NA
v_call: TRBV3-1
clone_size: many

cdr3_nt: TGTGCCAGCAGCAAAGCGGAGTGGCGGTCGAACACCGGGGAGCTGTTTTTT
cdr3_aa: CASSKAEWRSNTGELFF
j_call: TRBJ2-2
d_call: NA
v_call: TRBV21-1
clone_size: many

cdr3_nt: TGTGCCACCAGCAGAGGCCCTTCAGAGGCCCAGTACTTC
cdr3_aa: CATSRGPSEAQYF
j_call: TRBJ2-5
d_call: NA
v_call: TRBV15
clone_size: NA

cdr3_nt: TGTGCCAGCAGCTTTGAAATGGCAGGGGCAGGCTACGAGCAGTACTTC
cdr3_aa: CASSFEMAGAGYEQYF
j_call: TRBJ2-7
d_call: NA
v_call: TRBV11-2
clone_size: few

cdr3_nt: TGTGCCAGCAGGACACAGCGAGTCTACGAGCAGTACTTC
cdr3_aa: CASRTQRVYEQYF
j_call: TRBJ2-7
d_call: NA
v_call: TRBV2
clone_size: few